The 20 T cell receptor beta chains presented below share a single source sample, sequenced in a study of spatial heterogeneity in lung cancer. TCRdb re-derived calls from the 5' RACE reads in MiXCR, one entry per CDR3 protein. The sample shows about 38,000 distinct CDR3 sequences, 6.5% to 9.5% of them seen only once. Time point of the sample: sample taken at primary tumor resection. Whole RNA was taken from tumor, nontumor lung or frozen PBMC; it was then sequenced unsorted. The sequencing here drew on PBMCs, taken at surgery. The source is a male donor with early-stage non-small cell lung cancer.

This clonotype appeared a few times. This chain joins TRBV25-1 and TRBJ1-3; D perhaps matches TRBD1 (5 bases). V lost 1 base and J 0 bases, leaving 7 bases between the germline ends. This CDR3 spans 15 amino acids. Germline assignment: CDR1 MGHDK and CDR2 SYGVNS. CDR3 DNA sequence: TGTGCCAGCAGTGAATCAGGGATCTCTGGAAACACCATATATTTT. Its protein is CASSESGISGNTIYF.

This clonotype was seen at least ten times. The chain is built from TRBV13 and TRBJ2-3; 7 bases align to TRBD1. Germline V CDR1 and CDR2: PRHDT, FYEKMQ (reference sequence). The junction had 1 base not matched to a gene; V was cut back by 1 base and J by 0 bases. The CDR3 is 15 amino acids. CDR3 amino acids: CASSLVQGSTDTQYF. The CDR3 nucleotides read TGTGCCAGCAGCTTAGTACAGGGGAGCACAGATACGCAGTATTTT.

The table lists this clonotype with many counts. This chain links TRBV12-3 or TRBV12-4 with TRBJ1-1; no reliable D call. The CDR3 has 13 residues. V gave up 3 bases and J gave up 3 bases, with 8 bases separating them. The CDR3 spells CASSFGRYTEAFF. As DNA, the CDR3 is TGTGCCAGCAGTTTTGGCCGATACACTGAAGCTTTCTTT.

This clonotype is termed medium-sized. This chain joins TRBV7-8 and TRBJ1-1; TRBD1 might be the D (5 bases). The germline gives CDR1 SGHVS, CDR2 FQNEAQ. Trimming left V 8 bases short and J 3 bases short, with 13 bases between. The CDR3 is made up of 13 amino acids. CDR3 DNA sequence: TGTGCCAGCGGTGAAGGGGAGTACACTGAAGCTTTCTTT. Protein: CASGEGEYTEAFF. Complete variable domain (other parts from reference TRBV7-8 and TRBJ1-1): GAGVSQSPRYKVAKRGQDVALRCDPISGHVSLFWYQQALGQGPEFLTYFQNEAQLDKSGLPSDRFFAERPEGSVSTLKIQRTQQEDSAVYLCASGEGEYTEAFFGQGTRLTVV.

This clonotype was counted at least ten times. The chain couples TRBV12-3 or TRBV12-4 to TRBJ2-2; TRBD1 is a possible D gene (8 bases). V lost 10 bases and J 4 bases, leaving 19 bases between the germline ends. This CDR3 is built from 15 residues. The CDR3 reads CATGNRGEGTGELFF. The CDR3 nucleotides read TGTGCCACCGGGAACAGGGGGGAGGGCACCGGGGAGCTGTTTTTT.

This clonotype was counted only a few times. V is TRBV9 and J is TRBJ2-1; 7 bases fit TRBD2. CDR1 and CDR2 (germline): SGDLS, YYNGEE. The length of the CDR3 is 17 residues. Trimming took 0 bases from V and 6 from J; bases not matched to a gene: 12. DNA for the CDR3: TGTGCCAGCAGCGTAGAGGTAACAGCGGGGAAGGGCAATGAGCAGTTCTTC. This translates into CASSVEVTAGKGNEQFF.

V gene TRBV6-2 or TRBV6-3 combines with J gene TRBJ2-7; 9 bases fit TRBD2. Germline trimming cut 5 bases from V and 0 bases from J; bases unmatched to any gene: 8. CDR1 is MNHEY, CDR2 SVGEGT, per germline. The CDR3 length is 16 residues. CDR3 loop: CASSASLAGRSYEQYV. For the CDR3, the DNA is TGTGCCAGCAGTGCCTCACTAGCGGGTCGCTCCTACGAGCAGTACGTC.

This clonotype was counted once. The chain is built from TRBV20-1 and TRBJ1-1; D unresolved. Trimming took off 6 bases at V and 4 bases at J, with 15 bases between the two ends. Germline CDR1 reads DFQATT; CDR2 reads SNEGSKA (reference sequence). The CDR3 runs to 13 residues. The CDR3 sequence: CSATRRAVTEAFF. For the CDR3, the DNA is TGCAGTGCAACCCGGCGGGCGGTCACTGAAGCTTTCTTT.

This clonotype has just a few counts. The chain is built from TRBV5-1 and TRBJ2-7; D remains unclear. This CDR3 spans 13 amino acids. Germline CDR1 and CDR2: SGHRS and YFSETQ. V was trimmed by 0 bases and J by 6 bases, leaving 10 bases between them. The CDR3 region is CASSLVGPGEQYF. The DNA for the CDR3 is TGCGCCAGCAGCTTGGTAGGTCCAGGCGAGCAGTACTTC.

This clonotype was picked up many times. The J gene is TRBJ1-2, the V gene TRBV29-1; TRBD1 matches 8 bases. Germline lookup yields CDR1 SQVTM and CDR2 ANQGSEA. The CDR3 totals 13 residues. V dropped 4 bases and J dropped 4; count of bases not matched to a gene: 5. CDR3 loop: CSVGDRLLYGYTF. The CDR3 bases are TGCAGCGTTGGGGACAGGCTCCTCTATGGCTACACCTTC.

Sample share makes this clonotype medium-sized. The chain carries TRBV7-9 and TRBJ2-7; 7 bases fit TRBD1. Unmatched junction bases numbered 5, after V lost 5 bases and J lost 7 bases. CDR3 size: 12 residues. Germline CDR1 reads SEHNR; CDR2 reads FQNEAQ (reference sequence). The CDR3 DNA sequence: TGTGCCAGCAGCCGCCGGACAGGTGAGCAGTACTTC. Its translation is CASSRRTGEQYF.

This clonotype was counted many times. V gene TRBV20-1 combines with J gene TRBJ1-2; D unclear. Trimming left V 0 bases short and J 4 bases short, with 9 bases between. The CDR3 runs 13 residues. CDR1 is DFQATT and CDR2 is SNEGSKA in the germline V gene (reference sequence). The DNA for the CDR3 is TGCAGTGCTAGAGACCGAAATAGCTATGGCTACACCTTC. It translates to CSARDRNSYGYTF.

This clonotype showed up just a few times. This chain links TRBV7-8 with TRBJ1-1; 7 nucleotides agree with TRBD1. The J segment lost 1 base and the V segment lost 2 bases, leaving 4 bases of the junction unmatched. Germline CDR1 and CDR2: SGHVS and FQNEAQ. There are 15 residues in the CDR3. This CDR3 reads CASSLFRGKNTEAFF. The CDR3 DNA sequence: TGTGCCAGCAGCTTATTCAGGGGGAAGAACACTGAAGCTTTCTTT. The whole variable domain, filled in from reference TRBV7-8 and TRBJ1-1, reads GAGVSQSPRYKVAKRGQDVALRCDPISGHVSLFWYQQALGQGPEFLTYFQNEAQLDKSGLPSDRFFAERPEGSVSTLKIQRTQQEDSAVYLCASSLFRGKNTEAFFGQGTRLTVV.

The rearrangement links TRBV11-2 to TRBJ2-1, with 11 bases aligning to TRBD2. CDR1 and CDR2 from the germline V gene are SGHAT and FQNNGV. With 6 bases clipped from V and 7 bases from J, the junction kept 11 bases outside the gene matches. The CDR3 runs to 16 residues. CDR3 loop: CASRGIAGGPGNEQFF. Here the CDR3 DNA reads TGTGCCAGCAGAGGAATAGCGGGGGGGCCGGGGAATGAGCAGTTCTTC. The full variable domain, in which reference TRBV11-2 and TRBJ2-1 provide the parts outside the CDR3, is EAGVAQSPRYKIIEKRQSVAFWCNPISGHATLYWYQQILGQGPKLLIQFQNNGVVDDSQLPKDRFSAERLKGVDSTLKIQPAKLEDSAVYLCASRGIAGGPGNEQFFGPGTRLTVL.

This clonotype occurred a few times. The chain is built from TRBV20-1 and TRBJ2-3; possible D gene TRBD2, 5 bases. CDR1 is DFQATT, CDR2 SNEGSKA, per germline (reference sequence). The CDR3 totals 15 residues. The ends were cut back, 7 bases at V and 2 bases at J, with 19 bases in the middle. The CDR3 DNA follows: TGCAGTGTCCCCCCGGGGAGCCTGAACACAGATACGCAGTATTTT. Amino acids: CSVPPGSLNTDTQYF.

This clonotype has ten or more counts. CDR3 in amino acids: CASSFQPGRDSPLHF. The CDR3 DNA reads TGCGCCAGCAGCTTTCAACCAGGGCGGGATTCACCCCTCCACTTT. The chain has TRBV4-1 and TRBJ1-6; tentative D call: TRBD1 (5 bases). V lost 5 bases and J 8 bases, leaving 16 bases between the germline ends. Germline CDR1 reads MGHRA; CDR2 reads YSYEKL. The CDR3 runs to 15 residues.

This clonotype was picked up many times. The chain recombines TRBV29-1 with TRBJ2-1; 12 nucleotides align to TRBD1. The CDR3 spans 13 residues. Germline CDR1 SQVTM, CDR2 ANQGSEA. J lost 8 bases, V lost 6 bases, and 5 bases had no gene match. The CDR3 reads CSVGGQGADEQFF. CDR3 bases: TGCAGCGTGGGGGGACAGGGGGCCGATGAGCAGTTCTTC.

This clonotype was picked up many times. The chain carries TRBV4-2 and TRBJ2-2; the D gene is possibly TRBD2 (6 bases). Between the trimmed V and J ends, which lost 0 bases and 5 bases, there was a span of 10 bases. From germline, CDR1 is LGHNA and CDR2 YNFKEQ. The CDR3 sequence is 15 residues long. CDR3 amino acids: CASSQDTAGTGELFF. The CDR3 DNA is TGTGCCAGCAGCCAAGATACCGCGGGGACCGGGGAGCTGTTTTTT.

Concerning this clonotype itself: This may stem from a read error, because a much larger clone lies one nucleotide away. CDR3 sequence: CATTTGTTPENYYEQFV. CDR3 coding DNA: TGTGCCACTACAACCGGGACTACCCCCGAGAATTACTACGAGCAGTTCGTC. The chain recombines TRBV6-5 with TRBJ2-7; TRBD2 matches 7 bases. CDR1 is MNHEY and CDR2 is SVGAGI in the germline V gene. The CDR3 totals 17 residues.

The rearrangement uses TRBV4-2 and TRBJ2-7; no reliable D call. Germline V gene sequence: CDR1 LGHNA, CDR2 YNFKEQ. The CDR3 is made up of 12 amino acids. V lost 1 base to trimming and J lost 5 bases, with 6 bases between them. In DNA, the CDR3 is TGTGCCAGCAGCCAAGTATATCACGAGCAGTACTTC. Translation gives CASSQVYHEQYF.